This entry describes one TCR beta chain. The antigen is not known. A much larger clone lies one base from this, so it may be a read error. One entry per CDR3 protein results from TCRdb running MiXCR on the multiplex PCR reads. The sample holds a few thousand distinct CDR3 sequences, around a sixth seen once. Cells sorted as Tregs were CD4+, CD25+ and CD127-/low. Whole-study results and caveats: Tumor memory CD4+ T cell TCR gene usage clustered with blood and lymph node memory CD4+ cells and lymph node naive CD4+ cells. Tumor Treg TCRs overlapped most with tumor naive CD4+ cells.

Sample: Tregs sorted from blood. This TCR was recovered from a female donor with breast cancer.

CDR3 sequence (DNA): TGTGCCAGCAGCTACCGGGACAGCTGTGGCTACACCTTC. Its protein product is CASSYRDSCGYTF. The chain employs TRBV12-3 or TRBV12-4 and TRBJ1-2; TRBD1 matches 7 bases. The CDR3 runs to 13 residues. V trimming: 6 bases; J trimming: 7 bases; junction bases outside the gene matches: 8.